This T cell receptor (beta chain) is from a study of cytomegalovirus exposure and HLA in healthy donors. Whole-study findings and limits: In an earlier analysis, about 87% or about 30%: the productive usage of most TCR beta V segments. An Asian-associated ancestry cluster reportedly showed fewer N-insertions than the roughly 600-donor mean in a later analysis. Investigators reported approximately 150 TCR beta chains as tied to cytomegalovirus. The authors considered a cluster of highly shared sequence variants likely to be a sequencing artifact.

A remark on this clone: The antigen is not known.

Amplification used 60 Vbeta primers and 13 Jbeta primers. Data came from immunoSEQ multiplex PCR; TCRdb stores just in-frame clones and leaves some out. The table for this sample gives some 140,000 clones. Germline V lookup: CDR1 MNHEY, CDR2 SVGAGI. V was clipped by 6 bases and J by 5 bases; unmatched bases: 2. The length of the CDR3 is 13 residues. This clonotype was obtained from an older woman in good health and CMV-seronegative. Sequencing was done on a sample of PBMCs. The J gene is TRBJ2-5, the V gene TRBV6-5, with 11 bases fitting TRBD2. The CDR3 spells CASRLAGVETQYF. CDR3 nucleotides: TGTGCCAGCAGACTAGCGGGGGTCGAGACCCAGTACTTC.